The 14 T cell receptor beta chains in this list originate from one sample, sequenced in a study of beta chain features in type 1 diabetes (dated by TCRdb to 2016 to 2018). Library prep was done by the immunoSEQ multiplex PCR assay. The entire isolated RNA was reverse transcribed using the High Capacity cDNA Reverse Transcription Kit, and thus expressed TCRB transcripts were sequenced. The table was pulled from immuneACCESS by TCRdb, which kept in-frame rearrangements only. Such tables lose some clones; where checked, under half of the loss comes from unresolved V genes, and the rest has no known cause. In this sample the table shows about 180,000 clones, approximately 13% of which occur a single time. The ten largest clonotypes hold less than 0.7% of the sample. The sequencing sample was made of central memory CD4+ T cells from blood. The receptors shown here come from a woman between 18 and 29 years old in good health.

This chain uses TRBV5-1 with TRBJ2-3; D is uncertain. The germline V gene encodes CDR1 SGHRS and CDR2 YFSETQ. V was cut by 0 bases and J by 4 bases, with 3 bases left in between. This CDR3 is 12 amino acids long. CDR3 bases: TGCGCCAGCAGCTTGGCGGCAGATACGCAGTATTTT. Translating it yields CASSLAADTQYF.

This clone was found a few times. The rearrangement links TRBV6-5 to TRBJ1-1; possibly TRBD1 for D (5 bases). Looked up from germline, CDR1 is MNHEY and CDR2 is SVGAGI. V was pared by 2 bases and J by 3 bases, with 13 bases between. The CDR3 spans 15 residues. The CDR3 region is CASSYAGAAYTEAFF. The CDR3 nucleotides read TGTGCCAGCAGTTACGCTGGGGCAGCTTACACTGAAGCTTTCTTT.

This chain links TRBV5-4 with TRBJ2-3; TRBD2 matches at 12 bases. V was clipped by 2 bases and J by 3 bases; unmatched bases: 4. CDR3 length: 16 amino acids. Germline-derived CDR1 and CDR2 are SGHNT and YYREEE (reference sequence). The CDR3 coding sequence is TGTGCCAGCAGCTTAAGGACTAGCGGGAATACAGATACGCAGTATTTT. It translates to CASSLRTSGNTDTQYF.

The chain employs TRBV5-1 and TRBJ2-7; 7 nucleotides align to TRBD2. This CDR3 has 15 amino acids. Unmatched junction bases numbered 10, after V lost 0 bases and J lost 7 bases. Germline CDR1 reads SGHRS; CDR2 reads YFSETQ. The CDR3 DNA reads TGCGCCAGCAGCTTGGCGGGGGGAGGGCCAAGGGAGCAGTACTTC. This sequence encodes CASSLAGGGPREQYF.

This clone came up many times. The chain's CDR3 is CACIGGPYGYTF. CDR3 nucleotides: TGTGCCTGTATCGGGGGACCCTATGGCTACACCTTC. This chain connects TRBV30 to TRBJ1-2; D might be TRBD1 (5 bases). In germline, CDR1 is GTSNPN, CDR2 SVGIG (reference sequence). Trimming shortened V by 6 bases and J by 4 bases, and 12 bases separated the two germline ends. This CDR3 has 12 residues. The whole variable domain, remainder taken from reference TRBV30 and TRBJ1-2, is SQTIHQWPATLVQPVGSPLSLECTVEGTSNPNLYWYRQAAGRGLQLLFYSVGIGQISSEVPQNLSASRPQDRQFILSSKKLLLSDSGFYLCACIGGPYGYTFGSGTRLTVV.

This clone showed up just a few times. The chain recombines TRBV14 with TRBJ2-1; 10 bases agree with TRBD2. The germline V gene has CDR1 SGHDN and CDR2 FVKESK. Germline trimming cut 9 bases from V and 3 bases from J; bases unmatched to any gene: 5. The CDR3 sequence is 14 residues long. CDR3 region: CASTSGRGYNEQFF. DNA for the CDR3: TGTGCCAGTACGAGCGGGAGGGGCTACAATGAGCAGTTCTTC.

This clone was seen only a few times. The CDR3: CSVQAHGRTGELFF. Written as DNA, the CDR3 is TGCAGCGTTCAGGCCCACGGTAGGACCGGGGAGCTGTTTTTT. The chain couples TRBV29-1 to TRBJ2-2; D is undetermined. This CDR3 spans 14 amino acids. Germline-derived CDR1 and CDR2 are SQVTM and ANQGSEA. Trimming left V 5 bases short and J 5 bases short, with 15 bases between.

The genes are TRBV6-1 and TRBJ1-2, with 7 bases matching TRBD1. Trimming took 6 bases from V and 5 from J; bases not matched to a gene: 9. The CDR3 is made up of 14 amino acids. Germline V gene lookup returns CDR1 MNHNS and CDR2 SASEGT. The DNA of the CDR3 is TGTGCCAGCAGCCAAGTAGACAGGGTTTATGGCTACACCTTC. Its translation: CASSQVDRVYGYTF.

This clone was seen more than once but under ten times. The chain carries TRBV30 and TRBJ2-5; 7 positions match TRBD1. The germline CDR1 and CDR2 sequences are GTSNPN and SVGIG (reference sequence). This CDR3 comprises 17 residues. Trimming took 0 bases from V and 4 from J; bases not matched to a gene: 14. CDR3 amino acids: CAWSVMYRGKTRETQYF. DNA for the CDR3: TGTGCCTGGAGTGTCATGTACAGGGGAAAAACAAGAGAGACCCAGTACTTC.

This rearrangement joins TRBV9 to TRBJ1-4, with 8 bases aligning to TRBD1. Germline CDR1 SGDLS, CDR2 YYNGEE. This CDR3 is built from 14 residues. Unmatched junction bases numbered 4, after V lost 5 bases and J lost 4 bases. CDR3: CASRRTGSNEKLFF. The CDR3 nucleotides read TGTGCCAGCAGGAGGACAGGGAGTAATGAAAAACTGTTTTTT.

The rearrangement uses TRBV6-1 and TRBJ2-5, with 8 bases lining up with TRBD1. Germline CDR1 MNHNS, CDR2 SASEGT. CDR3 length: 12 amino acids. The V segment lost 9 bases and the J segment 5 bases; nucleotides outside the gene matches: 5. The CDR3 loop is CASADRAETQYF. The CDR3 DNA reads TGTGCCAGTGCGGACAGGGCCGAGACCCAGTACTTC.

The chain is built from TRBV18 and TRBJ1-3; D call uncertain. CDR3 size: 15 residues. V lost 0 bases and J 0 bases, leaving 6 bases between the germline ends. Per the germline V gene, CDR1 is KGHSH and CDR2 is LQKENI. CDR3 nucleotide sequence: TGTGCCAGCTCACCACCGGTACACTCTGGAAACACCATATATTTT. Translation: CASSPPVHSGNTIYF.

This sequence joins TRBV6-1 and TRBJ1-5, with 9 positions matching TRBD1. J was trimmed by 7 bases and V by 6 bases; bases with no gene match: 7. CDR1 and CDR2 (germline): MNHNS, SASEGT. The CDR3 totals 14 residues. The CDR3 region has the DNA TGTGCCAGCAGCCCGACAGGGGGACGGCAGCCCCAGCATTTT. Translating it yields CASSPTGGRQPQHF.

The chain recombines TRBV7-2 with TRBJ2-7; D perhaps matches TRBD1 (5 bases). Germline V gene lookup returns CDR1 SGHTA and CDR2 FQGNSA. The CDR3 length is 14 residues. Trimming stripped 5 bases from V and 0 bases from J, with 11 bases between. The chain's CDR3 is CASSLQGTSYEQYF. The CDR3 nucleotides are TGTGCCAGCAGCCTTCAGGGTACCTCCTACGAGCAGTACTTC.